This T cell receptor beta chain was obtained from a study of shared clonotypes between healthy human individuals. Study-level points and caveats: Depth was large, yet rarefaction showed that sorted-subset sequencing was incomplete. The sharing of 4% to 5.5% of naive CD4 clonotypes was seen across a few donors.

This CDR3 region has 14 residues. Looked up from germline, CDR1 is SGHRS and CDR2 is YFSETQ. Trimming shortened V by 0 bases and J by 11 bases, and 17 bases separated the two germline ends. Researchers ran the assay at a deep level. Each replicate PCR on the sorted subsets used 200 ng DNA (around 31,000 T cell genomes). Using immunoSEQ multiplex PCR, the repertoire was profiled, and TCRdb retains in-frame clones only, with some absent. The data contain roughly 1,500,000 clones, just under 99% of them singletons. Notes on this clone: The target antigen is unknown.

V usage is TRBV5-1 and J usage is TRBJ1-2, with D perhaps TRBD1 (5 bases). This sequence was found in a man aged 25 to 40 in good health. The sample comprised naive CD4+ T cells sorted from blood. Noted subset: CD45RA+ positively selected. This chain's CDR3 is CASSLAYGGPEYTF. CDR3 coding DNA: TGCGCCAGCAGCTTGGCTTATGGGGGACCGGAGTACACCTTC.